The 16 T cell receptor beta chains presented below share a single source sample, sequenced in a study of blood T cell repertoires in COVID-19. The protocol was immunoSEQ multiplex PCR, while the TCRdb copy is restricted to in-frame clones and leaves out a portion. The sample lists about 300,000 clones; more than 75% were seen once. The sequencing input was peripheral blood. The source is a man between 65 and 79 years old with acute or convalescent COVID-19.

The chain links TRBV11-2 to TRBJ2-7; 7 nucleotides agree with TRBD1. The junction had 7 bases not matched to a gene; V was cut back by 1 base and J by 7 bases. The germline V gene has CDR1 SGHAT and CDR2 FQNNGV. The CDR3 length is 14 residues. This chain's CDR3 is CASSLGAGGMEQYF. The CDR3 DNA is TGTGCCAGCAGCTTAGGGGCAGGGGGAATGGAGCAGTACTTC.

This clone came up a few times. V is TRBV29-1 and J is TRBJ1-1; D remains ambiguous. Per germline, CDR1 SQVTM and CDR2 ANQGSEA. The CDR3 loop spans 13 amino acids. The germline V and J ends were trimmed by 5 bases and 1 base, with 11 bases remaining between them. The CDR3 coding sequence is TGCAGCGTTCAAATGGGGAGGAACACTGAAGCTTTCTTT. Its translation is CSVQMGRNTEAFF.

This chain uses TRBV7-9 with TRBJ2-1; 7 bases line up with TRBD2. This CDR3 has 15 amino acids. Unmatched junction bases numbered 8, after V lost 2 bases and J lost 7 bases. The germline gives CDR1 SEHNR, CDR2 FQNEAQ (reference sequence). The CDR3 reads CASSLLGGGGNEQFF. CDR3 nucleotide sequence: TGTGCCAGCAGCTTACTCGGCGGGGGAGGGAATGAGCAGTTCTTC.

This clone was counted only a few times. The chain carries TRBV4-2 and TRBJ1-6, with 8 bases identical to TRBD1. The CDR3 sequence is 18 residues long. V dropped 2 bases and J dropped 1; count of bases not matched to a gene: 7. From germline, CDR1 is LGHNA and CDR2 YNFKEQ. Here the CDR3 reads CASSQTPGGASYNSPLHF. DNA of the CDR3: TGTGCCAGCAGCCAAACCCCAGGGGGCGCATCCTATAATTCACCCCTCCACTTT.

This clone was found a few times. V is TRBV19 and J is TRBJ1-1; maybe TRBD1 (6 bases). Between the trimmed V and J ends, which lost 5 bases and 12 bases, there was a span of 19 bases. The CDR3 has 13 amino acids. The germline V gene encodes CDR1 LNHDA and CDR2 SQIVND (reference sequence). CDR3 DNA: TGTGCCAGTAGTCCTTTAACAGGGACCGCGCCTTTCTTT. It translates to CASSPLTGTAPFF.

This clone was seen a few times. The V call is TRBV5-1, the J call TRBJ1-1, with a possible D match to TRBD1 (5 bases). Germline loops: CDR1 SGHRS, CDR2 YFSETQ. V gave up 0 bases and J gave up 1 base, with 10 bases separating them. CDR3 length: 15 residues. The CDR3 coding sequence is TGCGCCAGCAGCTTGGAAGGGGCACGGAACACTGAAGCTTTCTTT. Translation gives CASSLEGARNTEAFF.

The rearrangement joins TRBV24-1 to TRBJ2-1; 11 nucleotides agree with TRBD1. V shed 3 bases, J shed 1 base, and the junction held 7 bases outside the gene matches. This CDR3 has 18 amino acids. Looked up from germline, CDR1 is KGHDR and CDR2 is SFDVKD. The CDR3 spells CATSDTTGTGGSYNEQFF. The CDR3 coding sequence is TGTGCCACCAGTGATACAACCGGGACAGGGGGTTCCTACAATGAGCAGTTCTTC.

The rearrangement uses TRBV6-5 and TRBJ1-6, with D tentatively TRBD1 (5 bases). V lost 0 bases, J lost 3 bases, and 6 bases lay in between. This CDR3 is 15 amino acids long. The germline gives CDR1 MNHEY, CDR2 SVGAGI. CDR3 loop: CASSYSDSYNSPLHF. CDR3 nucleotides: TGTGCCAGCAGTTACTCTGACAGCTATAATTCACCCCTCCACTTT.

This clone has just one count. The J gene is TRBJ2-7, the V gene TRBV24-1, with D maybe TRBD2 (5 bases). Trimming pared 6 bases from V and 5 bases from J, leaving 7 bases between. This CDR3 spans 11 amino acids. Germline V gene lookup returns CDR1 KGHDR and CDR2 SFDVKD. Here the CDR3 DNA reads TGTGCCACCAGTATGAGGGACGAGCAGTACTTC. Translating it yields CATSMRDEQYF.

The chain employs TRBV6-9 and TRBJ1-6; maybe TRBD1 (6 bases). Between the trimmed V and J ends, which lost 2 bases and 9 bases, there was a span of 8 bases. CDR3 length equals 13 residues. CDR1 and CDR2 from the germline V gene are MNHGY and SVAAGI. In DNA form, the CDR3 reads TGTGCCAGCAGTTATGACAGGATTTCACCCCTCCACTTT. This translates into CASSYDRISPLHF.

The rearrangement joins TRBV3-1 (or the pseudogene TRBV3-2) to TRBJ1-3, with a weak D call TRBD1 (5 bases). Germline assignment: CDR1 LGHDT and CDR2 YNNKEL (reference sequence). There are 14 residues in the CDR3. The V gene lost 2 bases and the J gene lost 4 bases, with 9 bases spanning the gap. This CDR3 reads CASSQRGSGNTIYF. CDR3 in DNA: TGTGCCAGCAGCCAAAGGGGTTCCGGAAACACCATATATTTT.

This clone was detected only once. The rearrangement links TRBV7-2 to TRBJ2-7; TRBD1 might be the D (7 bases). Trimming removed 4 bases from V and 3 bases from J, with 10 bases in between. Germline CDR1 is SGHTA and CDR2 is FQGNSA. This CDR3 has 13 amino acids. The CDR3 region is CASSSRGDYEQYF. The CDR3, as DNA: TGTGCCAGCAGCTCCAGGGGGGACTACGAGCAGTACTTC. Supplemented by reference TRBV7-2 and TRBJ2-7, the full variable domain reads GAGVSQSPSNKVTEKGKDVELRCDPISGHTALYWYRQSLGQGLEFLIYFQGNSAPDKSGLPSDRFSAERTGGSVSTLTIQRTQQEDSAVYLCASSSRGDYEQYFGPGTRLTVT.

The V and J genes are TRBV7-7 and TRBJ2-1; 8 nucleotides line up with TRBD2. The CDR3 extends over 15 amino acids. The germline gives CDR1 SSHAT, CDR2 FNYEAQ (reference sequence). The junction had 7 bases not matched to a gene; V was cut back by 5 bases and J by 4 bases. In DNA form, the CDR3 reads TGTGCCAGCAGCGCCACTAGCGGCTATTACAATGAGCAGTTCTTC. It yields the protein CASSATSGYYNEQFF.

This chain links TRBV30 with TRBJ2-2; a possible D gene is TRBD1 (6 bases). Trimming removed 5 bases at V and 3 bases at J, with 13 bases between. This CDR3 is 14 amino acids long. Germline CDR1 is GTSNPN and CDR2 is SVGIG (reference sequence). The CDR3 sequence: CAWGSGHHTGELFF. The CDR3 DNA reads TGTGCCTGGGGTTCGGGACATCACACCGGGGAGCTGTTTTTT. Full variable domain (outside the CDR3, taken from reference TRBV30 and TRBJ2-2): SQTIHQWPATLVQPVGSPLSLECTVEGTSNPNLYWYRQAAGRGLQLLFYSVGIGQISSEVPQNLSASRPQDRQFILSSKKLLLSDSGFYLCAWGSGHHTGELFFGEGSRLTVL.

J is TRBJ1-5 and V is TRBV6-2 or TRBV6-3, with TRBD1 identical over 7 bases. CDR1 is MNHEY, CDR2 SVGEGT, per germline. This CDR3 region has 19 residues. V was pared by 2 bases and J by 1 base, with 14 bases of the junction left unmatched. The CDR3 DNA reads TGTGCCAGCAGTTACGCCCGCCAGACAGGGATGAGGAGCAATCAGCCCCAGCATTTT. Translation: CASSYARQTGMRSNQPQHF.

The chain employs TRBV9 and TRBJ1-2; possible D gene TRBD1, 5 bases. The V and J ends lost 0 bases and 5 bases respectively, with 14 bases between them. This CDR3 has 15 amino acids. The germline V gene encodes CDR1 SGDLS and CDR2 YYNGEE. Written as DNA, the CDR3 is TGTGCCAGCAGCGTAGAGTCTGGGGCCGGGTATGGCTACACCTTC. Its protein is CASSVESGAGYGYTF.